This entry features one TCR beta chain sequence. Trimming cost V 0 bases and J 4 bases, with 10 bases left between them. The CDR3 has 15 residues. Germline V gives CDR1 SGHTS, CDR2 YDEGEE. This specimen comes from a study of blood T cell repertoires in COVID-19. Across the whole study: Italy, Spain and the United States were the sources of the convalescent and acute COVID-19 samples. T cells, B-cell-depleted T cells, or PBMCs provided the cDNA or gDNA that served as material.

In the original workflow: Estimation of nucleated cell counts relied on the amplification of reference gene primers. Profiling relied on immunoSEQ multiplex PCR, and the TCRdb table lists in-frame clones only, not all of them. The D gene and trimming were derived from the DNA, and the V and J assignments and clone size from that table. This sample has over 55,000 clones; roughly 83% occur once, and the top ten carry 7.5% to 9%. Sequenced material: peripheral blood. The clonotype was recovered from a man in his fifties with active COVID-19. The chain has TRBV5-8 and TRBJ2-2; D gene unclear. The CDR3 region has the DNA TGTGCCAGCAGCTTGGCTACCCGAGGCACCGGGGAGCTGTTTTTT. Protein product: CASSLATRGTGELFF.